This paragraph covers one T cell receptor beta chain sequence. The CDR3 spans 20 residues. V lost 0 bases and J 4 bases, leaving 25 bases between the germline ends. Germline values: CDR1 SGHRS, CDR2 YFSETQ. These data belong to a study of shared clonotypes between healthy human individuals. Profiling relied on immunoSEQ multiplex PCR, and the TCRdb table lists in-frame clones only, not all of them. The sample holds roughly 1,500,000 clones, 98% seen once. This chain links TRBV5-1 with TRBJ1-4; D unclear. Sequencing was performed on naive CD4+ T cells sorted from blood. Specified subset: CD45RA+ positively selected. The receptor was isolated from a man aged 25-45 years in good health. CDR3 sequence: CASSLAHMPSLGRNNEKLFF. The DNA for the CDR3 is TGCGCCAGCAGCTTGGCCCACATGCCTTCCCTGGGGAGGAATAATGAAAAACTGTTTTTT.